The present TCR beta chain was sequenced within a study of T cell responses to AZD1222 COVID-19 vaccine. The study, taken as a whole, reports: Repertoire sampling happened only post peak T cell response. Regions left unmutated in variants are reportedly the target of nearly half of spike-specific TCRs. White British ancestry dominated among donors, who included more females, and clonal diversity was possibly underestimated. The breadth and depth of Spike-specific TCRs increased once two AZD1222 doses had been given.

The table came from immunoSEQ multiplex PCR; TCRdb's copy has only in-frame clones and leaves some out. The top ten hold approximately 1% of the sample, which has under 250,000 clones, about 92% seen once. Germline V gene data show CDR1 as MNHNY and CDR2 as SVGAGI (reference sequence). V gave up 7 bases and J gave up 1 base, with 5 bases separating them. The CDR3 is made up of 12 amino acids. Turning to this clone: Its antigen is not known.

The chain carries TRBV6-6 and TRBJ1-3; the D is unclear. The sequence was collected from an adult in good health. The starting material was peripheral blood, obtained on day 0 of MenACWY control vaccination. The CDR3 sequence is CASTRSGNTIYF. CDR3 in DNA: TGTGCCAGCACTAGGTCTGGAAACACCATATATTTT.